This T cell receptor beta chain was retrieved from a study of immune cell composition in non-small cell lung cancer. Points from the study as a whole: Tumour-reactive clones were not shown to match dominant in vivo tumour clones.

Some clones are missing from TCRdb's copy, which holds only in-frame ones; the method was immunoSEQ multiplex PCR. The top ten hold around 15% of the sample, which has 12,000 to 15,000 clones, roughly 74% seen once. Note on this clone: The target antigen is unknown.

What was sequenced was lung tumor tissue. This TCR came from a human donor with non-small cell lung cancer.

The CDR3 bases are TGTGCCAGCAGCGTAGATCTAGGGTCGGGGGTCCAGTACTTC. This translates into CASSVDLGSGVQYF. V and J are TRBV9 and TRBJ2-5; possible D gene TRBD2, 6 bases. V was pared by 0 bases and J by 10 bases, with 16 bases between. This CDR3 has 14 residues. Per germline, CDR1 SGDLS and CDR2 YYNGEE.